This T cell receptor (beta chain) is from a study of T cell clones after liver transplantation. Across the whole study: Graft-donor-reactive sequences were compared with third-party-reactive TCRbeta sequences from pre-transplant mixed lymphocyte reactions.

As to this clone: Antigen unknown.

Some clones are missing from TCRdb's copy, which holds only in-frame ones; the method was immunoSEQ multiplex PCR. The sample has 68,000 or so clones; 80% are singletons. Broader study findings: Compared with third party-reactive sequences, donor-reactive ones declined more, independent of withdrawal success. Small, mixed patient groups and varying post-transplant times limit these conclusions.

Source: CD4+ T cells from blood, taken before liver transplant. This TCR came from a human donor who received a liver transplant.

CDR3 protein: CATSRVTAEGISRGTGELFF. For the CDR3, the DNA is TGTGCCACCAGCAGAGTGACGGCCGAGGGAATCTCCCGGGGCACCGGGGAGCTGTTTTTT. V gene TRBV15 combines with J gene TRBJ2-2; the D gene is possibly TRBD2 (5 bases). Trimming cost V 1 base and J 4 bases, with 25 bases left between them. Germline CDR1 and CDR2: LNHNV and YYDKDF (reference sequence). CDR3 length: 20 residues.